One and the same sample provided the 11 T cell receptor beta chains below, sequenced in a study of cytomegalovirus exposure and HLA in healthy donors. PCR employed 60 Vbeta and 13 Jbeta primers. Assay: immunoSEQ multiplex PCR; the TCRdb copy retains only in-frame clones and omits some. The sample includes about 190,000 clones, 87% of them seen just once. The sample was PBMCs. Source of these receptors: a man aged 30 to 45 in good health and CMV-seronegative.

The chain uses TRBV5-1 and TRBJ2-7; 8 bases line up with TRBD2. This CDR3 has 13 residues. With 0 bases clipped from V and 6 bases from J, the junction kept 2 bases outside the gene matches. Germline V gene sequence: CDR1 SGHRS, CDR2 YFSETQ. The CDR3 DNA follows: TGCGCCAGCAGCTTGGGACTAGCGCGCGAGCAGTACTTC. Protein: CASSLGLAREQYF. Filled out from reference TRBV5-1 and TRBJ2-7, the complete variable domain reads KAGVTQTPRYLIKTRGQQVTLSCSPISGHRSVSWYQQTPGQGLQFLFEYFSETQRNKGNFPGRFSGRQFSNSRSEMNVSTLELGDSALYLCASSLGLAREQYFGPGTRLTVT.

This sequence joins TRBV28 and TRBJ1-4; D is uncertain. V lost 4 bases, J lost 12 bases, and 15 bases lay in between. CDR1 and CDR2 (germline): MDHEN, SYDVKM. This CDR3 is built from 13 residues. In DNA, the CDR3 is TGTGCCAGCAGTTCCCCACCCCGCCGGGAACTGTTTTTT. Translated, it gives CASSSPPRRELFF. The variable domain in full, completed from reference TRBV28 and TRBJ1-4, reads DVKVTQSSRYLVKRTGEKVFLECVQDMDHENMFWYRQDPGLGLRLIYFSYDVKMKEKGDIPEGYSVSREKKERFSLILESASTNQTSMYLCASSSPPRRELFFGSGTQLSVL.

The chain has TRBV2 and TRBJ2-1; a weak D match, TRBD2 (6 bases). The CDR3 contains 14 residues. With 8 bases removed from V and 6 bases from J, the gap between germline ends came to 17 bases. The V gene's germline CDR1 is SNHLY and CDR2 FYNNEI. The CDR3 spells CASRSTSPLNEQFF. The CDR3 DNA is TGTGCCAGCCGGTCGACTAGTCCCCTCAATGAGCAGTTCTTC.

The chain is built from TRBV25-1 and TRBJ2-5; 8 bases match TRBD1. There are 15 residues in the CDR3. Germline lookup yields CDR1 MGHDK and CDR2 SYGVNS. The V gene end was trimmed by 5 bases and the J gene end by 2 bases; junction bases not matched to a gene: 7. In nucleotides, the CDR3 is TGTGCCAGCAGTAACGCCGGGACAGGACAAGAGACCCAGTACTTC. Translation gives CASSNAGTGQETQYF.

The chain recombines TRBV14 with TRBJ2-2; weak D call: TRBD2 (5 bases). Per germline, CDR1 SGHDN and CDR2 FVKESK. Trimming left V 0 bases short and J 8 bases short, with 7 bases between. The CDR3 covers 13 residues. CDR3 amino acids: CASSQEREGELFF. The CDR3 DNA reads TGTGCCAGCAGCCAAGAACGGGAAGGGGAGCTGTTTTTT. The whole variable domain, remainder taken from reference TRBV14 and TRBJ2-2, is EAGVTQFPSHSVIEKGQTVTLRCDPISGHDNLYWYRRVMGKEIKFLLHFVKESKQDESGMPNNRFLAERTGGTYSTLKVQPAELEDSGVYFCASSQEREGELFFGEGSRLTVL.

This chain joins TRBV21-1 and TRBJ2-5; the listed D gene, TRBD1, was not tested against the DNA. TRBV21-1 is flagged as a pseudogene. This CDR3 has 14 residues. CDR3 sequence: CASTLGDREETQYF. CDR3 nucleotide sequence: TGTGCCAGCACCCTTGGAGACAGGGAAGAGACCCAGTACTTC.

J is TRBJ2-1 and V is TRBV15; D perhaps matches TRBD1 (8 bases). V lost 5 bases and J lost 6, with 17 bases in between. The CDR3 contains 15 residues. Looked up from germline, CDR1 is LNHNV and CDR2 is YYDKDF (reference sequence). CDR3 in amino acids: CATSREDRAGNEQFF. Written as DNA, the CDR3 is TGTGCCACCAGCCGGGAGGACAGGGCGGGCAATGAGCAGTTCTTC.

Worth noting for this clone: Distinct nucleotide sequences in the sample also encode this CDR3. The chain joins TRBV5-1 to TRBJ2-7; D call uncertain. Trimming took 0 bases from V and 2 from J, leaving 6 bases between them. This CDR3 region has 13 residues. Germline CDR1 reads SGHRS; CDR2 reads YFSETQ. Here the CDR3 reads CASSLAGTYEQYF. The CDR3 DNA follows: TGCGCCAGCAGCTTGGCAGGAACCTACGAGCAGTACTTC.

The chain links TRBV19 to TRBJ1-6; possible D gene TRBD1, 6 bases. The CDR3 has 15 amino acids. Trimming cost V 2 bases and J 5 bases, with 10 bases left between them. The V gene's germline CDR1 is LNHDA and CDR2 SQIVND (reference sequence). The CDR3 reads CASSIWAGDNSPLHF. CDR3 DNA: TGTGCCAGTAGTATATGGGCAGGGGATAATTCACCCCTCCACTTT.

This chain links TRBV11-2 with TRBJ1-6; 8 bases line up with TRBD1. CDR1 is SGHAT, CDR2 FQNNGV, per germline. The ends lost 5 bases at V and 14 bases at J; junction bases unmatched: 11. This CDR3 has 14 residues. The CDR3 sequence: CASSPGQGTRALHF. The CDR3 coding sequence is TGTGCCAGCAGCCCTGGACAGGGCACGCGGGCCCTCCACTTT.

The CDR3 coding sequence is TGTGCCAGTAGGACAGGGATTGACCCCCAGCATTTT. It codes for CASRTGIDPQHF. The chain uses TRBV27 and TRBJ1-5; 8 bases are shared with TRBD1. Germline loops: CDR1 MNHEY, CDR2 SMNVEV (reference sequence). V shed 9 bases and J 10 bases; nucleotides not matched to a gene: 8. This CDR3 spans 12 amino acids.